Sequencing of this T cell receptor beta chain was carried out in a study of shared clonotypes between healthy human individuals (TCRdb year 2020). About the investigation overall: A couple of women and a few men aged 18 to 49 years were included in the cohort. To increase sequencing depth and limit assay-specific biases, different laboratories used diverse techniques to prepare libraries and sequence TCR repertoires. Each donor's leukapheresis produced roughly between roughly 0.85 and 9.5 billion PBMCs. Per donor, three plates each were used for CD4 naive and CD4 memory, two for CD8 naive, and one for CD8 memory. The study deeply sequenced blood TCR repertoires of several healthy adults to estimate repertoire size and the extent of clonotype sharing between individuals.

As for this clone: Its antigen is currently not known. No base-level quality is on record; no much larger clone is a single base apart.

General conclusions and limits of the study: Incomplete sequencing was indicated by rarefaction of sorted-subset datasets, despite the large sequencing depth. Larger estimated clonotype richness was generally found for naive subsets than for memory subsets. Sampling was limited to blood, and TCR repertoires in tissue likely differ from TCR repertoires in blood. Compared with non-shared clonotypes, the clonotypes found in all four sorted-subset donors had higher generation probabilities. Pairwise subsampling indicated that sequencing depth was expected to affect the degree of clonotype sharing among donors. About 4.5% of naive CD4, 3.5% of naive CD8, approximately 2.2% of memory CD4, and approximately 0.39% of memory CD8 clonotypes were shared across several donors. Because the study included only a small number of donors, the genetic and exposure-history diversity represented was limited.

TCR CDR3 regions were amplified from genomic DNA by multiplex PCR using the deep immunoSEQ assay. Extracted genomic DNA from each cell subset was spread evenly across all wells of several immunoSEQ 96-well plates, with each plate serving as a replicate. Each replicate PCR for sorted subsets received around 200 ng genomic DNA, equal to 30,000 or so T cell genomes. Purified libraries were quantified with a Qubit 3.0 fluorometer, sized on a Bioanalyzer 2100, and re-quantified with the KAPA Library Quantification kit. Every immunoSEQ 96-well plate was sequenced on a dedicated single-read 150-cycle Illumina NextSeq 550 flow cell. From the authors' description of their analysis: Because the immunoSEQ output included only junctional sequences and no quality scores, the filtering could not be the same as the filtering used for full-length reads. Sequences were annotated with PyIR, a Python wrapper for IgBLAST v1.9, and V/J genes and CDR3 were assigned using IMGT germline references. Any read was removed if the V/J assignment was weak (E-value above 1e-6), the CDR3 was missing, or the read contained stop codons, out-of-frame junctions, or ambiguous translated residues. V3J clonotypes were defined as sequences sharing the same inferred V gene, J gene, and CDR3 amino acid sequence. Percentage overlap between repertoires was calculated by dividing the number of shared unique clonotypes by the size of the smaller repertoire. Repertoire richness was assessed with RTK rarefaction, the Chao1 estimator, and Recon v2.1 estimates of unobserved clonotypes. OLGA was used to compute generation probabilities for all TCRbeta clonotypes that the gDNA method yielded from a handful of donors. TCRdb retrieved this table from immuneACCESS and kept in-frame rearrangements only. Not all clones are present; in checked studies, unresolved V genes account for under half, and no reason is known for the remainder. V and J calls plus clone size are reproduced from that table; the DNA served to infer D and trimming. The sample table lists around 1.5 million clones, about 98% of them with a count of one. The ten largest clones take up 0.4% to 0.55% of the sample.

The donors were healthy, HIV-negative adults who had no recently reported acute infections or vaccinations. Every donor was a Caucasian adult living in Nashville, Tennessee, USA. Magnetic negative selection was used to enrich CD4+ T cells, after which naive cells were positively selected on CD45RA and the negative fraction became the memory subset. After blood collection by leukapheresis, PBMCs were isolated using Ficoll-Histopaque density gradient centrifugation and then cryopreserved in the vapor phase of liquid nitrogen. Analytical flow cytometry was used to check the purity and quantity of every magnetically sorted T cell population. Genomic DNA was isolated from every sorted fraction and measured by UV absorbance on a Nanodrop 2000c. This sequence was found in a man younger than 45 in good health. The specimen sequenced was naive CD4+ T cells sorted from blood. The cell subset or site label here, explained by the study, means: CD45RA+ positively selected.

Read as DNA, the sequence is TGTGCCATCAGTGAGCGGGGGCACGGCACCGGGGAGCTGTTTTTT. Its translation is CAISERGHGTGELFF. Recombination joined TRBV10-3 with TRBJ2-2; the D call is tentative, TRBD1 or TRBD2, as each matches 6 bases. CDR1 is given as ENHRY and CDR2 as SYGVKD, both from the germline V gene. Counted from cysteine to phenylalanine, this CDR3 has 15 amino acids. CDR3 DNA is the only sequence kept; it has 45 bases, read in frame from the first base. Cut back by 2 bases and 4 bases, the V and J ends lie 11 bases apart.